This TCR beta chain was sequenced for a study of T cells in Graves' hyperthyroidism and ophthalmopathy. There were TCR beta CDR3 regions amplified from RNA transcripts. A set of HTBI primers served as the primers for a first-round RT-PCR of the TCR CDR3. TCRdb reprocessed the multiplex PCR reads with MiXCR, giving one entry per CDR3 protein. Here the sample spans hundreds of thousands of distinct CDR3 sequences, 35% to 45% being singletons. Germline V gives CDR1 SGHTA, CDR2 FQGNSA. This CDR3 has 13 residues. V shed 8 bases, J shed 8 bases, and the junction held 8 bases outside the gene matches. Overall study results and limits: Peripheral blood also featured most of the thyroid clonotypes expanded above 0.001.

A word on this clonotype: Its antigen is not known.

Hyperthyroidism of Graves' type that showed no ophthalmopathy progression within 18 months was stable. The chain combines TRBV7-2 with TRBJ1-2, with 10 positions matching TRBD1. This TCR derives from a man aged 18 to 29 with Graves' hyperthyroidism. The sample comprised blood. CDR3 protein: CASQGTGAHGYTF. The CDR3 bases are TGTGCCAGCCAAGGGACAGGGGCCCACGGCTACACCTTC.